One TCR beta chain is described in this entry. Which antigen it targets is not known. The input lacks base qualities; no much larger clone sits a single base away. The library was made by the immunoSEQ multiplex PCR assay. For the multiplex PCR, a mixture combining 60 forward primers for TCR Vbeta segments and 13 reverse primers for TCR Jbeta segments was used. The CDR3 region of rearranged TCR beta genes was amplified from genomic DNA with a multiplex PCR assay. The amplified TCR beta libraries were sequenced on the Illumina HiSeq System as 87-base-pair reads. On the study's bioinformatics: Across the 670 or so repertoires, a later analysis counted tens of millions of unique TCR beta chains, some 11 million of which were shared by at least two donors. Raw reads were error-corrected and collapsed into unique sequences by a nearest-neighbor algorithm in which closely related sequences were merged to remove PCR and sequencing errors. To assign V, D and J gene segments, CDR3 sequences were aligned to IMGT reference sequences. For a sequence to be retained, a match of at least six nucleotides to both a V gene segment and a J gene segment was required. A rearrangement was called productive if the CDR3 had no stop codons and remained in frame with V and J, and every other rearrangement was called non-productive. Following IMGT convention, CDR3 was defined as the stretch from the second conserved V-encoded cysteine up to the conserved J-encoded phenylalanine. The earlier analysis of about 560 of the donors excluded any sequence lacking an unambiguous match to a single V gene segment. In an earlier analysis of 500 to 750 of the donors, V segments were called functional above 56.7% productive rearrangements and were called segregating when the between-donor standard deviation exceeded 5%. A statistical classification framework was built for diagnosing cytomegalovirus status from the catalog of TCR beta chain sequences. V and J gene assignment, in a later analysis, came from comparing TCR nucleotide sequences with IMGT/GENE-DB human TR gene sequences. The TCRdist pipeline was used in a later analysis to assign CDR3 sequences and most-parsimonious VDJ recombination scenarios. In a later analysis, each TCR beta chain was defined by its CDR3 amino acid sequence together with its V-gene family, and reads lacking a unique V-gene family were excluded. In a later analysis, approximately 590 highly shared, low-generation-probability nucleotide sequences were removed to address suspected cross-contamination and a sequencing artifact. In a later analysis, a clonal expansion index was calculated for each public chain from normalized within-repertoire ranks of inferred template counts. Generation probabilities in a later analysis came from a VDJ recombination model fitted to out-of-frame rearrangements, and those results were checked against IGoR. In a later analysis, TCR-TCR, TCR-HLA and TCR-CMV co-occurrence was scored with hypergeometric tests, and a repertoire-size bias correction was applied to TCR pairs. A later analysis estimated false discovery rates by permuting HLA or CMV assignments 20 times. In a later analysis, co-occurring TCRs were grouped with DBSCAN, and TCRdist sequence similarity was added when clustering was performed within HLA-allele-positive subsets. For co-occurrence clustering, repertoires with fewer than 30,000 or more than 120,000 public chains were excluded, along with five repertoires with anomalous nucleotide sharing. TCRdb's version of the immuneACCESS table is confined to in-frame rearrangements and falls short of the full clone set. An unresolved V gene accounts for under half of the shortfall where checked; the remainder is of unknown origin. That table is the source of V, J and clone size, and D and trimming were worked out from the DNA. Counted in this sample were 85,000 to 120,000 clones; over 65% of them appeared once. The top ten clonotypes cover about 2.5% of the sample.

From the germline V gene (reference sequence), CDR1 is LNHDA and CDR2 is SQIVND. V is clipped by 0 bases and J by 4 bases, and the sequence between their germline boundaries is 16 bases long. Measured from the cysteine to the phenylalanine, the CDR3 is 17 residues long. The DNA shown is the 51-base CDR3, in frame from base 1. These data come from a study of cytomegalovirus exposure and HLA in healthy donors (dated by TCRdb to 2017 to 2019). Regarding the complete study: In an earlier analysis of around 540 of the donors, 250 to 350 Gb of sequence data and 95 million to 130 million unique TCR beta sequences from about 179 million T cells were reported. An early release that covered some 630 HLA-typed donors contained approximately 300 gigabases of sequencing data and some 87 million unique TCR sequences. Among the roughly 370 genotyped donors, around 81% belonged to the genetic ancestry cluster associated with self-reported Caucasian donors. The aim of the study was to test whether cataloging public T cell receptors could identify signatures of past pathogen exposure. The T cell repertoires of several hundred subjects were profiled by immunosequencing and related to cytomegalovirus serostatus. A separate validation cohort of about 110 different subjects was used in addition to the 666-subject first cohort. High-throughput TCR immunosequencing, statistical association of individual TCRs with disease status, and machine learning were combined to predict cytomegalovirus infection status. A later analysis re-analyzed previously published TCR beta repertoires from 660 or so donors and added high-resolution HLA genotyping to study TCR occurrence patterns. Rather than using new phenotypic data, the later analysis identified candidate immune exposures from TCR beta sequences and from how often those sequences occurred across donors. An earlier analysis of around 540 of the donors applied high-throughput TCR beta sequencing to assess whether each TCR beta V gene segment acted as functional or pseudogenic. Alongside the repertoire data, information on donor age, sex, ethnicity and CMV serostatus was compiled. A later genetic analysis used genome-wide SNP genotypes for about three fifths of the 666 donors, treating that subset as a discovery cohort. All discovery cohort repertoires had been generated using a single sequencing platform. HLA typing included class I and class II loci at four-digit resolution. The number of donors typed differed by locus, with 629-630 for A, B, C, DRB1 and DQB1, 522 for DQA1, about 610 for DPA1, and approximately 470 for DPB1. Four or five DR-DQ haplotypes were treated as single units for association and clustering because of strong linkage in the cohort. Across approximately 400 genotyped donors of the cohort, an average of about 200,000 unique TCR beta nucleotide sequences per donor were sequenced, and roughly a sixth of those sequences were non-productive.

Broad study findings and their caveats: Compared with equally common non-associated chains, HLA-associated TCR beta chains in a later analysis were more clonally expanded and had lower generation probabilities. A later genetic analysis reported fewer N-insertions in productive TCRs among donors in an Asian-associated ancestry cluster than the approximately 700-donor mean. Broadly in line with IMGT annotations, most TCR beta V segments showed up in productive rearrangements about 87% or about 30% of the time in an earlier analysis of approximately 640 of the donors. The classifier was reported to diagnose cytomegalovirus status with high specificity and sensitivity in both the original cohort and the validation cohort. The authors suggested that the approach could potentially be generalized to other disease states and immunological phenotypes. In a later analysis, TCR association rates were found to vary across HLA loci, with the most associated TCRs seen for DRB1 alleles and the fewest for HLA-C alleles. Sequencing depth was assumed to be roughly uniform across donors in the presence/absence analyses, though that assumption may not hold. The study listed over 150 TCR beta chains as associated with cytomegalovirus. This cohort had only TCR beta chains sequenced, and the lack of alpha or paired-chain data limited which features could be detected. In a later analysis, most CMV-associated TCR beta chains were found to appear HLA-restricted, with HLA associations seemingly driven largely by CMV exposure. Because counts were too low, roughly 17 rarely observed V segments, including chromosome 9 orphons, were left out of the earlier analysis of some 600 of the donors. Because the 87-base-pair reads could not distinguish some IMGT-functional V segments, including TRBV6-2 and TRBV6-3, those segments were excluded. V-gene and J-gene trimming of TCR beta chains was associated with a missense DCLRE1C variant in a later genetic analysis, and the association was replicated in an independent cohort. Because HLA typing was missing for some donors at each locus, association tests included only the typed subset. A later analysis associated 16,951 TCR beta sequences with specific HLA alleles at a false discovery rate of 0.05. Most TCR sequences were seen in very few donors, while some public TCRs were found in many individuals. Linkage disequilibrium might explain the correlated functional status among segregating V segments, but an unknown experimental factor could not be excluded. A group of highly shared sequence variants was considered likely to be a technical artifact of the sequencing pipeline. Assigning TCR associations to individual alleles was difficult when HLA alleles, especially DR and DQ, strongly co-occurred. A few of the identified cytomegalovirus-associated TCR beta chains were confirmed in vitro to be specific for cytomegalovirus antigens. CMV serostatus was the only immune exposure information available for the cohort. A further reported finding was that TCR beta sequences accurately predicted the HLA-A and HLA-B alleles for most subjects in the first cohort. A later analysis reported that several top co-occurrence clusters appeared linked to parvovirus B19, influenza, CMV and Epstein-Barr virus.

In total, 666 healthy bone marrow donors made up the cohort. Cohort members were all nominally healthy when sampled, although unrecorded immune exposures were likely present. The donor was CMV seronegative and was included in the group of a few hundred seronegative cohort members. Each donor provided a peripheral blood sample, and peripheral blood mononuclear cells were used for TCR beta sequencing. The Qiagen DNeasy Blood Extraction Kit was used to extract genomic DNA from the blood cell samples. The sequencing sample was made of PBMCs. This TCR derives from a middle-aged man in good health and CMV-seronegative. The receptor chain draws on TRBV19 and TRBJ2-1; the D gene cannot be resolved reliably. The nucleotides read TGTGCCAGTAGTATAGATCAAGAAGCGTCACCTTACAATGAGCAGTTCTTC. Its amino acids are CASSIDQEASPYNEQFF.